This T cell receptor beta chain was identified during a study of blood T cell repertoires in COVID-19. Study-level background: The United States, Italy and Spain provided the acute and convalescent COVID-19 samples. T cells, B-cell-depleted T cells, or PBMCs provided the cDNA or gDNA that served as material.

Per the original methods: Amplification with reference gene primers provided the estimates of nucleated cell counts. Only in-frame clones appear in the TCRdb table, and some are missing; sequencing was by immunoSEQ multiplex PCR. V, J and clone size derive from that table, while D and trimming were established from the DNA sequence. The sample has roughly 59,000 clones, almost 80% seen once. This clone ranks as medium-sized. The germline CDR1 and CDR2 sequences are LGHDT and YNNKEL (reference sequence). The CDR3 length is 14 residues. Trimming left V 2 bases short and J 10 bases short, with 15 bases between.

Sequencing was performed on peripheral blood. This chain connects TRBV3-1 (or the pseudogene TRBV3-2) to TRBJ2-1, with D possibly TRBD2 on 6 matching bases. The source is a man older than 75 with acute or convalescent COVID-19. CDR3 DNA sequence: TGTGCCAGCAGCCAATCTCGGGGAGGCAGCGAGCAGTTCTTC. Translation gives CASSQSRGGSEQFF.